This T cell receptor beta chain stems from a study of response to subunit inactivated influenza vaccine. Study results and caveats: Every seasonal influenza vaccination brings in few new T cells, the authors suggested.

In regard to this clonotype: What it binds is unknown.

V shed 11 bases and J shed 2 bases, with 10 bases lying between them. The CDR3 extends over 12 amino acids. The germline gives CDR1 SGHVS, CDR2 FQNEAQ. In TCRdb, the RT-PCR reads were re-called with MiXCR into one record per CDR3 protein. The repertoire consists of about 500,000 distinct CDR3 sequences, with approximately 12% occurring once and the leading ten covering around 14%. The specimen was PBMCs from blood, collected roughly 48 days after vaccination. The receptor comes from a man aged 50 to 60 who received an inactivated influenza vaccine. The chain is built from TRBV7-8 and TRBJ1-3; D perhaps matches TRBD1 (6 bases). CDR3 in DNA: TGTGCCGCGGGGGGCCCTGGAAACACCATATATTTT. Translation: CAAGGPGNTIYF.